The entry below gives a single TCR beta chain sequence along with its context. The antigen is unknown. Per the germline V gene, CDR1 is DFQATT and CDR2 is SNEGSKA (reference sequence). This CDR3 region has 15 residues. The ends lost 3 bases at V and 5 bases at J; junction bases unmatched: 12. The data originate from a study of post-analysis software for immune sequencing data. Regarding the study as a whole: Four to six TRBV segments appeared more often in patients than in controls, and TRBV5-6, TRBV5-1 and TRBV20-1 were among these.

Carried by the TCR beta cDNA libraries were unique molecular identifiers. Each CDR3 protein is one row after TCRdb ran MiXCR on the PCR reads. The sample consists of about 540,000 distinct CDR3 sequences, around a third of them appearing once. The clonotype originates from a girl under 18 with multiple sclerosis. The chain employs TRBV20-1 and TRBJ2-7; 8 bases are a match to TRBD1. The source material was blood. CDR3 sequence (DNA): TGCAGTGCTAGTTATCCGGGACAGGTTTTCCACGAGCAGTACTTC. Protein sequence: CSASYPGQVFHEQYF.